A selection of T cell receptor beta chains follows, all from one sample in a study of cytomegalovirus exposure and HLA in healthy donors. Sequenced by immunoSEQ multiplex PCR; TCRdb stores in-frame clones only, minus some. The sample lists roughly 200,000 clones, approximately 85% occurring once. Sample: PBMCs. The receptors originated from a girl aged 10 to 17 in good health and CMV-seropositive. Each CDR3 is given with its conserved first and last residue. The D gene is left open where the match is weak. A row's size may be missing; if present it is once, few, many or a size class.

V	size	D	J	CDR3	DNA
TRBV6-6	NA	NA	TRBJ2-3	CASSRNPTGGTDTQYF	TGTGCCAGCAGTCGCAACCCGACAGGAGGCACAGATACGCAGTATTTT
TRBV6-5	few	TRBD1	TRBJ2-2	CATLEGGTNTGELFF	TGTGCCACCCTGGAAGGGGGCACGAACACCGGGGAGCTGTTTTTT
TRBV11-2	NA	NA	TRBJ2-7	CASRDVGLPYEQYF	TGTGCCAGCAGGGATGTGGGACTCCCCTACGAGCAGTACTTC
TRBV6-4	NA	NA	TRBJ1-1	CASSPTGFMNTEAFF	TGTGCCAGCAGTCCCACAGGGTTCATGAACACTGAAGCTTTCTTT
TRBV11-2	NA	NA	TRBJ2-5	CASSPRYQETQYF	TGTGCCAGCAGCCCCCGGTACCAAGAGACCCAGTACTTC
TRBV4-3	NA	NA	TRBJ2-3	CASSQAPPGESTDTQYF	TGCGCCAGCAGCCAAGCCCCCCCAGGGGAGAGCACAGATACGCAGTATTTT
TRBV5-6	NA	NA	TRBJ1-3	CASSLLGSSGNTIYF	TGTGCCAGCAGCTTGTTAGGGAGCTCTGGAAACACCATATATTTT
TRBV7-2	NA	NA	TRBJ1-6	CASSATSYNSPLHF	TGTGCCAGCAGCGCTACCTCCTATAATTCACCCCTCCACTTT
TRBV5-6	NA	TRBD2	TRBJ2-7	CASSLPASGYEQYF	TGTGCCAGCAGCTTGCCGGCTAGCGGCTACGAGCAGTACTTC
TRBV7-2	NA	TRBD2	TRBJ2-1	CASSLTSGGGNEQFF	TGTGCCAGCAGCCTGACTAGCGGGGGGGGCAATGAGCAGTTCTTC
TRBV7-2	NA	NA	TRBJ2-4	CASSLGSSLAKNIQYF	TGTGCCAGCAGCTTAGGAAGCTCTTTAGCTAAAAACATTCAGTACTTC
TRBV6-6	few	NA	TRBJ2-4	CASSILFRAEVQYF	TGTGCCAGCAGCATTCTCTTTAGGGCGGAGGTTCAGTACTTC